These 3 T cell receptor beta chains came from one sample sequenced in a study of lymphopenia after photon versus proton radiotherapy (dated by TCRdb to 2018 to 2020). The method was the immunoSEQ multiplex PCR assay. The source is immuneACCESS, and TCRdb retained only in-frame sequences with V and J called. Part of the clones is not carried over; for the studies checked, unresolved V genes explain less than half of this, and the remainder is unexplained. The sample includes approximately 66,000 clones, with around 86% observed a single time. Of the sample, about 2% falls within the top ten clones. The sample was peripheral blood, taken from a patient treated with photon-based radiotherapy. The receptors derive from a middle-aged man with gastric cancer.

Only one count was recorded for this clone. The chain employs TRBV7-3 and TRBJ2-7; 7 nucleotides line up with TRBD1. The CDR3 consists of 13 residues. Germline lookup yields CDR1 SGHTA and CDR2 FQGTGA. After removal of 4 bases from V and 7 bases from J, the junction contained 7 bases not matched to a gene. The CDR3 protein is CASSSLTGSEQYF. In DNA form, the CDR3 reads TGTGCCAGCAGCTCTTTGACAGGGTCTGAGCAGTACTTC.

The chain links TRBV7-9 to TRBJ1-5; a weak D match, TRBD1 (5 bases). The length of the CDR3 is 13 residues. Trimming cost V 7 bases and J 2 bases, with 9 bases left between them. The germline V gene has CDR1 SEHNR and CDR2 FQNEAQ (reference sequence). The CDR3 bases are TGTGCCAGCACAGGGTCAGGCAATCAGCCCCAGCATTTT. Its protein product is CASTGSGNQPQHF.

This rearrangement joins TRBV27 to TRBJ2-2, with 15 bases identical to TRBD2. Trimming cost V 5 bases and J 9 bases; bases outside gene matches: 10. Germline CDR1 MNHEY, CDR2 SMNVEV (reference sequence). This CDR3 spans 17 amino acids. CDR3 in DNA: TGTGCCAGCAGTCCCGGACTAGCGGGGGGGCCGGGAAGGGAGCTGTTTTTT. Its protein product is CASSPGLAGGPGRELFF.